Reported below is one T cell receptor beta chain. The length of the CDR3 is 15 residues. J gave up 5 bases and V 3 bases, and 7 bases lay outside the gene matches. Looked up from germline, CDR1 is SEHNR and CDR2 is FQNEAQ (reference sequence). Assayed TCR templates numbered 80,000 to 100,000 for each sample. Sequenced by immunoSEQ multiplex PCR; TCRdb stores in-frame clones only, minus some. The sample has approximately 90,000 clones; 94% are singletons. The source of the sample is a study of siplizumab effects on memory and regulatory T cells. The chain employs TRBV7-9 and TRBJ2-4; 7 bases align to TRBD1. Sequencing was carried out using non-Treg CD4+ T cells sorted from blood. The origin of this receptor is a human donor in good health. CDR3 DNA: TGTGCCAGCAGCTTTTCCGGGACAGTAGAAAACATTCAGTACTTC. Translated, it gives CASSFSGTVENIQYF.